This T cell receptor beta chain was observed in a study of CD8+CD57+ T cells in acquired aplastic anemia. Study information: DNA recovered from sorted CD4+ and CD8+ cells had a mean of roughly 3 ug. Whole-study results and caveats: Significance was not reached for CD8+ Simpson's diversity between patients and controls. Patients shared about 30 CD8+ CDR3 sequences with controls.

Germline V gene lookup returns CDR1 LNHNV and CDR2 YYDKDF (reference sequence). The CDR3 contains 15 residues. V was clipped by 0 bases and J by 0 bases, with 6 bases between them. Sequencing was done on patients that had shown CD8+CD57+ cell expansion by flow cytometry. Each patient had severe acquired aplastic anemia. As for this clonotype: Its antigen is still unknown.

CDR3 and TCR beta VDJ profiling relied on genomic DNA as the template. A single record per CDR3 protein comes from TCRdb applying MiXCR to the reads. The table records 170,000 or so distinct CDR3 sequences, more than 40% of them present only once. The chain couples TRBV15 to TRBJ1-3; D gene ambiguous. The receptor was isolated from a human donor with aplastic anemia. Sequenced: sorted CD4+, CD8+, or CD8+CD57+ T cells (not recorded which) from PBMCs. The CDR3 loop is CATSRDFGSGNTIYF. DNA for the CDR3: TGTGCCACCAGCAGAGATTTCGGCTCTGGAAACACCATATATTTT.